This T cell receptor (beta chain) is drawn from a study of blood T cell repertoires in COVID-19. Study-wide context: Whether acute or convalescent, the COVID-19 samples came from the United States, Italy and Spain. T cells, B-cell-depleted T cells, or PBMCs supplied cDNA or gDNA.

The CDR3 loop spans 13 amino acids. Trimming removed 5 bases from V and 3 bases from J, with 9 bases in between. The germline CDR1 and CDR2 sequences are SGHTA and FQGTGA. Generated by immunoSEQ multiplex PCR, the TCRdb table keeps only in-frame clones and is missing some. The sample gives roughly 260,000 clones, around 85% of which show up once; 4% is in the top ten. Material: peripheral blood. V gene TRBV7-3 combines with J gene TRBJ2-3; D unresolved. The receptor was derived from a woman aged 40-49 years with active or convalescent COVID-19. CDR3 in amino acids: CASSSRLTDTQYF. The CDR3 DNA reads TGTGCCAGCAGCAGTAGACTTACAGATACGCAGTATTTT.